This record covers a single TCR beta chain. The target antigen is unknown. Using its own MiXCR run on the 5' RACE reads, TCRdb lists one record per CDR3 protein. This sample yields hundreds of thousands of distinct CDR3 sequences, of which roughly an eighth are seen a single time; under 15% belongs to the top ten. This entry is derived from a study of T cells after yellow fever vaccination. For the study at large: Where fractions had low cell numbers, libraries were prepared from them with the SMART-Seq v4 Ultra Low Input RNA kit. Study-level results: Weaker in magnitude, the secondary response showed a faster peak on day 5 versus 15.

V lost 4 bases and J 0 bases, leaving 19 bases between the germline ends. The CDR3 spans 18 residues. CDR1 is KGHSH, CDR2 LQKENI, per germline. Sequenced here: PBMCs, sampled on the day of the yellow fever booster vaccination. The V call is TRBV18, the J call TRBJ1-5; perhaps TRBD1 as D (6 bases). This sequence originates from a man aged 25 to 40 who received the YFV17D yellow fever vaccine. In DNA, the CDR3 is TGTGCCAGCTCACACGGGTACAGGGATGCCTATAGCAATCAGCCCCAGCATTTT. Its protein product is CASSHGYRDAYSNQPQHF.